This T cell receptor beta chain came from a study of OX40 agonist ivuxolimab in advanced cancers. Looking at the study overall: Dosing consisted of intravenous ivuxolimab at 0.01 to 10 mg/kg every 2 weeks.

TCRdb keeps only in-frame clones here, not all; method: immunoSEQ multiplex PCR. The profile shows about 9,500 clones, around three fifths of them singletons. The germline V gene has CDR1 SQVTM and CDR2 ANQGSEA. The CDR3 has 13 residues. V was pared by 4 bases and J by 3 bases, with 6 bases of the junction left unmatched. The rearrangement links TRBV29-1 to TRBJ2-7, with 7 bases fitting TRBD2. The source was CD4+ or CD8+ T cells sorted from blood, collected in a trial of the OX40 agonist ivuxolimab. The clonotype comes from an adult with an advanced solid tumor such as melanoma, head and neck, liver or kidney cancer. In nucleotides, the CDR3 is TGCAGCGTTGCCGCGGGAGAAGGCTACGAGCAGTACTTC. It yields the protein CSVAAGEGYEQYF.